Below, one TCR beta chain is given with its context. Its cognate antigen is unknown. The source of the sample is a study of radiotherapy plus CTLA-4 blockade in lung cancer. Study conclusions and caveats: Per reports, early blood T cell clone dynamics, plus interferon-beta, forecast response most strongly. In blood, after radiotherapy plus ipilimumab, tumor-derived TCR clones expanded.

The germline gives CDR1 PRHDT, CDR2 FYEKMQ (reference sequence). This CDR3 is built from 14 residues. The J segment lost 3 bases and the V segment lost 3 bases, leaving 2 bases of the junction unmatched. Sequencing used immunoSEQ multiplex PCR; TCRdb keeps in-frame clones, though not all of them. Of just under 45,000 clones in the sample, about 70% were seen once. The receptor's source is a human donor with non-small cell lung cancer who had a partial response to radiotherapy plus ipilimumab. Sequenced here: peripheral blood, sampled from a patient treated with radiotherapy plus ipilimumab. J is TRBJ2-7 and V is TRBV13; 10 nucleotides match TRBD2. As DNA, the CDR3 is TGTGCCAGCAGCTTTAAGCGGGAGGGCTACGAGCAGTACTTC. This codes for CASSFKREGYEQYF.